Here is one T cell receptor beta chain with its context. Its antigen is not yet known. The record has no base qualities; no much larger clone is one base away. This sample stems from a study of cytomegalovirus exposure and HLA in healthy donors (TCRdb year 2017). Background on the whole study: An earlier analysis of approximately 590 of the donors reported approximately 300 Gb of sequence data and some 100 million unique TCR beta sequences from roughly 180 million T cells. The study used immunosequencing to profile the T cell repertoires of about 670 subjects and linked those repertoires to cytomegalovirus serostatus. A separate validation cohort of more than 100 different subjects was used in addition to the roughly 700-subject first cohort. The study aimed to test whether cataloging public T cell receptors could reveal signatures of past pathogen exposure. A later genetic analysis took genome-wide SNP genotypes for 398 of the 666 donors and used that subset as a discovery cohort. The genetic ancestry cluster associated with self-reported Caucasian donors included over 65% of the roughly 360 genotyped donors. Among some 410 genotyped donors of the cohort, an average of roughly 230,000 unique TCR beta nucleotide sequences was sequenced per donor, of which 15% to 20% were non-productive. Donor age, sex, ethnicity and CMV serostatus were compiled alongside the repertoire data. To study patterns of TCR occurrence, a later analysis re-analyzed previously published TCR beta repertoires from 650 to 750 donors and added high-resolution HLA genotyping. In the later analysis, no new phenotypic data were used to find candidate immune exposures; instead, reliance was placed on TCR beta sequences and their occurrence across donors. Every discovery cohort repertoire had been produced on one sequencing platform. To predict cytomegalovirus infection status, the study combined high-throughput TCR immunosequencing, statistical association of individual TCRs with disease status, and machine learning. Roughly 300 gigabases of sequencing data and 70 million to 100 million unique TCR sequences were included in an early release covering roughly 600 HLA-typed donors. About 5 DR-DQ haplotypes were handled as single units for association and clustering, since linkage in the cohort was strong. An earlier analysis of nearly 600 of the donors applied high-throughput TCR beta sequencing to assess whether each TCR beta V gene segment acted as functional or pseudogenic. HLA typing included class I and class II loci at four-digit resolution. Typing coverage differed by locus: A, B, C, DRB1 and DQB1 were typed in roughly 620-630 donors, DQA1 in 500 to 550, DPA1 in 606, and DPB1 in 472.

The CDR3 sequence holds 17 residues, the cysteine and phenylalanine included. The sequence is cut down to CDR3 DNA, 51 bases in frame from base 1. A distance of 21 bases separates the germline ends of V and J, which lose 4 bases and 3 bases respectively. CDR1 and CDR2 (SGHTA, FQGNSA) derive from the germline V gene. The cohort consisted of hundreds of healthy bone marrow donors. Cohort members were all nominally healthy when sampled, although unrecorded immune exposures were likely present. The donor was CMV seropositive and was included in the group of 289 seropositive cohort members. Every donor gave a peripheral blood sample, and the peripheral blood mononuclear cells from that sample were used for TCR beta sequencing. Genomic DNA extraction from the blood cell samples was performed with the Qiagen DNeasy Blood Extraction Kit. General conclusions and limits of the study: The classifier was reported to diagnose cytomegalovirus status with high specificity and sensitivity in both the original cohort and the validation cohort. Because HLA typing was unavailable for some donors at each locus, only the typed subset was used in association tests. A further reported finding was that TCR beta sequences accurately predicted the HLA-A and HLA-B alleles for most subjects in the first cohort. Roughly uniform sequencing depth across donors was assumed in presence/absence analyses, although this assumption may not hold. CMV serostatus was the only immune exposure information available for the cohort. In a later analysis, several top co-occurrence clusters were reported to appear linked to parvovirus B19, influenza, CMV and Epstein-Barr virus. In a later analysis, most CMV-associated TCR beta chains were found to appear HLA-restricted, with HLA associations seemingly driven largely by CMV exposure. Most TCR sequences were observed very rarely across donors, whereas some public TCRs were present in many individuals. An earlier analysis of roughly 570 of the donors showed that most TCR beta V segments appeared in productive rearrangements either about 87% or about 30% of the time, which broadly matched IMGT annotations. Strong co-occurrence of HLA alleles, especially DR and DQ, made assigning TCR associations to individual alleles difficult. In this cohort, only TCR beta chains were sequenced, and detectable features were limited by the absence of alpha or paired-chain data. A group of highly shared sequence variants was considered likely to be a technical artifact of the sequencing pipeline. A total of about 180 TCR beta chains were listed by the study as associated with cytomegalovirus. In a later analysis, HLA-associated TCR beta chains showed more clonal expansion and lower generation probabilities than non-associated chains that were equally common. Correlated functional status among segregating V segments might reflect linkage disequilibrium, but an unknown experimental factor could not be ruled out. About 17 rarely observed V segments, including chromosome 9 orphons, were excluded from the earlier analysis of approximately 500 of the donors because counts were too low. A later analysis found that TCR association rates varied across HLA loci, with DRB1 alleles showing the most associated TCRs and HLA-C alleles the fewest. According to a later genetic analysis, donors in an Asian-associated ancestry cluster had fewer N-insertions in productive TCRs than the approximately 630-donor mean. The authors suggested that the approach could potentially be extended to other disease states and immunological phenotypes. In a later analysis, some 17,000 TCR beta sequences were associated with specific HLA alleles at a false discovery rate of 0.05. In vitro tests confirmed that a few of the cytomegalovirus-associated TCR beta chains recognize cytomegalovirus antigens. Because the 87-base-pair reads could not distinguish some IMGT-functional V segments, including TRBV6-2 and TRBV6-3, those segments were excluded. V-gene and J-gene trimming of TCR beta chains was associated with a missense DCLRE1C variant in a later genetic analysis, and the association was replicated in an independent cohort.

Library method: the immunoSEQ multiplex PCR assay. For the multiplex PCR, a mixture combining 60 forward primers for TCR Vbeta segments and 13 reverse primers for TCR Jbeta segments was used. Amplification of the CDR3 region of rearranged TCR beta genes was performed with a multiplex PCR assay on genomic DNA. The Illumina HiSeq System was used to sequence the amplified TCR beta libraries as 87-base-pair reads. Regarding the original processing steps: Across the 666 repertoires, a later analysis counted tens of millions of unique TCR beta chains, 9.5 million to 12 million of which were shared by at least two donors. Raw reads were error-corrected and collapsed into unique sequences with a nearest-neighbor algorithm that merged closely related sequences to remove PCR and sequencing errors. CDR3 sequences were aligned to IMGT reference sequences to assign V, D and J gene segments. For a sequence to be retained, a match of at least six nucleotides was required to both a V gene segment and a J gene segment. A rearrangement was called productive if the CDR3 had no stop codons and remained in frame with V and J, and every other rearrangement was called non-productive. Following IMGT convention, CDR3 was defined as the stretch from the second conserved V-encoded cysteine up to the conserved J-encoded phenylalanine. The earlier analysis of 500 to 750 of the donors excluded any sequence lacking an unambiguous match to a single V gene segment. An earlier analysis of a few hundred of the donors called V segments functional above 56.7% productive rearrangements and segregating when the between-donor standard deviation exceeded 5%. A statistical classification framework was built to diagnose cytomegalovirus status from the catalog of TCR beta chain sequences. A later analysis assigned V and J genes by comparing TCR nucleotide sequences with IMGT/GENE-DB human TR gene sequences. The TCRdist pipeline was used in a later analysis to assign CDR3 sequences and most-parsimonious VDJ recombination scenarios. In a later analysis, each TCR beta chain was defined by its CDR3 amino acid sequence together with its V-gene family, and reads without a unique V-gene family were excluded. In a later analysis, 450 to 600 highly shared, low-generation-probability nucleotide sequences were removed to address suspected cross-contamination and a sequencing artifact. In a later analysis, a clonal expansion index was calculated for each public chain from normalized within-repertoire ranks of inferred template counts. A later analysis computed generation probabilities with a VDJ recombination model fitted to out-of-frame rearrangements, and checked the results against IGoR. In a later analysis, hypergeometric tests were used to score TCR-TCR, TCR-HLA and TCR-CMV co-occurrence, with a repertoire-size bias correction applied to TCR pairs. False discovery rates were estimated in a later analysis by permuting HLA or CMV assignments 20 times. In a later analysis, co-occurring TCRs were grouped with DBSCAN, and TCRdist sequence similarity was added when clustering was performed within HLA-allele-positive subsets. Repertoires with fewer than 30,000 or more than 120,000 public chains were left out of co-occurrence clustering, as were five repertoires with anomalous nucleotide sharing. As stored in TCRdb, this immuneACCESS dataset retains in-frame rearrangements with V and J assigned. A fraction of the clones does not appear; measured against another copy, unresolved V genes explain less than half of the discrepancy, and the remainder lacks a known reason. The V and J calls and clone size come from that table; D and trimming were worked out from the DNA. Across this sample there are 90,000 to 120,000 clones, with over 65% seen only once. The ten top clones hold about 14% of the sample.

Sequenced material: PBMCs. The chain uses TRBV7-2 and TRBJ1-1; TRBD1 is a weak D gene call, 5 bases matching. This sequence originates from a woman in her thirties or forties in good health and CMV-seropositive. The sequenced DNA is TGTGCCAGCAGCTCACCAGCGGGGACGGCTGGTGACACTGAAGCTTTCTTT. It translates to CASSSPAGTAGDTEAFF.